This T cell receptor (beta chain) was identified in a study of cytomegalovirus exposure and HLA in healthy donors. The PCR was carried out with 60 Vbeta primers and 13 Jbeta primers. Here immunoSEQ multiplex PCR was the method, and the copy in TCRdb shows in-frame clones only, minus some. This table holds some 120,000 clones, 74% found once. This clone has just a few counts. The antigen remains undetermined. The V and J ends lost 1 base and 7 bases respectively, with 11 bases between them. The CDR3 has 14 residues. Germline V gene data show CDR1 as GTSNPN and CDR2 as SVGIG (reference sequence). Study-wide findings and caveats: Later analysis demonstrated an association between a missense DCLRE1C variant and TCR beta V- and J-gene trimming. Published work reported that the classifier diagnosed cytomegalovirus status with high specificity and sensitivity. There were around 160 TCR beta chains listed as cytomegalovirus-associated. Generally TCR sequences proved uncommon, though certain public TCRs appeared in numerous donors.

The receptor was isolated from a woman aged 45-59 years in good health and CMV-seropositive. The material sequenced was PBMCs. The rearrangement joins TRBV30 to TRBJ1-6, with D perhaps matching TRBD1 (6 bases). The CDR3 nucleotides are TGTGCCTGGAGTGCTACAGGGCTAAATTCACCCCTCCACTTT. Its translation: CAWSATGLNSPLHF.